This TCR beta chain derives from a study of blood T cell repertoires in COVID-19. The V gene's germline CDR1 is LNHDA and CDR2 SQIVND (reference sequence). The ends were cut back, 11 bases at V and 7 bases at J, with 20 bases in the middle. The CDR3 is made up of 14 amino acids. TCRdb keeps only in-frame clones here, not all; method: immunoSEQ multiplex PCR. The table lists some 460,000 clones, roughly nine tenths of them singletons, with around 0.64% in the top ten. The chain carries TRBV19 and TRBJ1-4, with D hard to call. The sample consisted of PBMCs or T cells enriched from blood (not recorded which). The receptor's source is a woman under 30 who had recovered from COVID-19. The CDR3 protein is CASPGLSFREKLFF. CDR3 DNA sequence: TGTGCCTCCCCCGGGTTGAGTTTTCGTGAAAAACTGTTTTTT.